This T cell receptor (beta chain) was found in a study of OX40 agonist ivuxolimab in advanced cancers. Study-wide context: Age averaged approximately 60 years (range about 23 to 80), and more than 80% were male. Study-level findings and limits: Expanded peripheral T cells had an undetermined antigen specificity.

The protocol was immunoSEQ multiplex PCR, while the TCRdb copy is restricted to in-frame clones and leaves out a portion. The sample consists of about 71,000 clones, 84% of them appearing once. The germline V gene has CDR1 SGHNT and CDR2 YENEEA. The CDR3 is made up of 15 amino acids. The V and J ends lost 0 bases and 2 bases, in that order; junction bases with no gene match: 0. Details on this clone: Its antigen is unidentified.

The TCR was taken from an adult with an advanced solid tumor such as melanoma, head and neck, liver or kidney cancer. J is TRBJ2-1 and V is TRBV11-3; the match to TRBD1 covers 8 bases. Here the sequenced sample was CD4+ or CD8+ T cells sorted from blood, taken in a trial of the OX40 agonist ivuxolimab. CDR3 DNA: TGTGCCAGCAGCTTAGACAGGGGGCCCTACAATGAGCAGTTCTTC. It specifies CASSLDRGPYNEQFF.